A single sample gave rise to the 6 T cell receptor beta chains below, sequenced in a study of stem cell transplantation in POMP-related autoinflammatory disease. Sequencing was performed with immunoSEQ multiplex PCR; in TCRdb, only in-frame clones are kept and a portion is missing. The sample holds tens of thousands of clones, under 95% seen once. Here the sequenced sample was CD4+ T cells from PBMCs, taken after stem cell transplantation. Receptors originate from a human patient with POMP-related autoinflammation and immune dysregulation (PRAID). The graft donor may have contributed some T cells.

The genes are TRBV10-3 and TRBJ2-7; D is possibly TRBD2 (7 bases). This CDR3 spans 16 amino acids. CDR1 is ENHRY, CDR2 SYGVKD, per germline. Trimming left V 2 bases short and J 3 bases short, with 17 bases between. The CDR3 sequence is CAISEPRQGRDYEQYF. CDR3 coding DNA: TGTGCCATCAGTGAGCCGCGGCAGGGGAGGGACTACGAGCAGTACTTC.

The CDR3, as DNA: TGCGCCAGCAGTGGAGCTCCGGGACAGGACCCTTCAACTAATGAAAAACTGTTTTTT. Protein: CASSGAPGQDPSTNEKLFF. The V and J genes are TRBV10-2 and TRBJ1-4; 8 bases align to TRBD1. Germline CDR1 WSHSY, CDR2 SAAADI. V lost 4 bases, J lost 0 bases, and 13 bases stayed unmatched. The CDR3 contains 19 residues.

This chain connects TRBV5-4 to TRBJ2-2; D might be TRBD1 (5 bases). Germline V gene sequence: CDR1 SGHNT, CDR2 YYREEE (reference sequence). The CDR3 is 16 amino acids. The V end lost 3 bases, the J end lost 4 bases, and 16 bases lay between the germline ends. CDR3 bases: TGTGCCAGCAGCTCCGCGAACAGGAGAAGCACCGGGGAGCTGTTTTTT. Encoded protein: CASSSANRRSTGELFF.

The J gene is TRBJ1-5, the V gene TRBV19, with 10 bases matching TRBD1. The CDR3 has 15 amino acids. V dropped 4 bases and J dropped 3; count of bases not matched to a gene: 3. Germline assignment: CDR1 LNHDA and CDR2 SQIVND (reference sequence). The chain's CDR3 is CASSKRQGANQPQHF. The CDR3 coding sequence is TGTGCCAGTAGTAAACGACAGGGGGCCAATCAGCCCCAGCATTTT.

The rearrangement uses TRBV29-1 and TRBJ1-2; unclear D gene. V shed 2 bases and J shed 5 bases, with 9 bases lying between them. The germline V gene has CDR1 SQVTM and CDR2 ANQGSEA. CDR3 length: 12 amino acids. The DNA for the CDR3 is TGCAGCGTTGAAAAGGGAGATTATGGCTACACCTTC. Translating it yields CSVEKGDYGYTF.

This clone has only one observation. The V gene is TRBV18, the J gene TRBJ2-3, with a weak D call TRBD2 (5 bases). Trimming pared 0 bases from V and 5 bases from J, leaving 6 bases between. Germline values: CDR1 KGHSH, CDR2 LQKENI. The CDR3 runs 13 residues. This CDR3 is CASSPPGRDTQYF. For the CDR3, the DNA is TGTGCCAGCTCACCACCGGGGAGAGATACGCAGTATTTT. The whole variable domain, filled in from reference TRBV18 and TRBJ2-3, reads NAGVMQNPRHLVRRRGQEARLRCSPMKGHSHVYWYRQLPEEGLKFMVYLQKENIIDESGMPKERFSAEFPKEGPSILRIQQVVRGDSAAYFCASSPPGRDTQYFGPGTRLTVL.